The source of this TCR beta chain is a study of shared clonotypes between healthy human individuals. General study points: Among a few donors, about 5% of naive CD4 clonotypes were found in common. Researchers found naive subsets generally carried larger estimated richness than memory subsets.

The method was immunoSEQ multiplex PCR; TCRdb's version includes in-frame clones alone and lacks a portion of them. The sample carries roughly 2,500,000 clones, more than 85% recorded once. J was trimmed by 4 bases and V by 5 bases; bases with no gene match: 14. CDR1 MNHEY and CDR2 SMNVEV come from the germline V gene (reference sequence). The CDR3 extends over 20 amino acids. With regard to this clone: The antigen is not known.

This chain connects TRBV27 to TRBJ2-2; 15 nucleotides align to TRBD2. Sequencing used naive CD4+ T cells from PBMCs. Subset reported: CD45RA+ positively selected. The TCR comes from a man aged 18 to 30 in good health. Some clones in this sample may be carry-over from other donors' samples. The CDR3 loop is CASSRLFGTSGRLPTGELFF. The CDR3 DNA reads TGTGCCAGCAGTCGCCTATTCGGGACTAGCGGGAGGCTGCCCACCGGGGAGCTGTTTTTT.